These T cell receptor beta chains were read from a single sample in a study of CD8 T cells in ankylosing spondylitis. TCRdb re-called the 5' RACE reads with MiXCR, one entry per CDR3 protein. The sample contains over 450,000 distinct CDR3 sequences, roughly 13% of which appear only once. Sample: blood, either unsorted or a sorted T cell fraction (not recorded which). The receptors originated from a male donor with ankylosing spondylitis. Each CDR3 is given with its conserved first and last residue. For some rows the clone size is stated as once, few or many, or as a class when expanded; others skip it.

TRBJ1-1	TRBV3-1	few	CASNRGNGAEAFF
TRBJ2-3	TRBV5-1	many	CASSLEQPGDTQYF
TRBJ1-2	TRBV2	.	CASQGELRGYTF
TRBJ2-3	TRBV2	.	CASIGGGIADTQYF
TRBJ2-1	TRBV6-6	many	CASTTGEEQFF
TRBJ2-1	TRBV20-1	many	CSARDMWAGEGNEQFF
TRBJ1-1	TRBV6-1	.	CASSEPSRGSNTEAFF
TRBJ1-6	TRBV25-1	few	CASSRLRGPDSPLHF
TRBJ2-1	TRBV6-6	few	CATRDRANEQFF
TRBJ2-3	TRBV3-1	.	CASSQGTARIVDTQYF
TRBJ2-1	TRBV19	many	CASSTLADPAPNNEQFF
TRBJ2-6	TRBV4-1	.	CASSQVAGGSGANVLTF
TRBJ1-5	TRBV12-3/TRBV12-4	few	CASSRAGGGDQPQHF
TRBJ1-5	TRBV7-2	.	CASSFLEVDQPQHF
TRBJ1-1	TRBV5-1	.	CASSVGQLMNTEAFF
TRBJ2-7	TRBV9	few	CASSPHSQGEYEQYF
TRBJ2-3	TRBV5-1	few	CASSERKSTDTQYF
TRBJ2-3	TRBV5-5	few	CASSFSAPGGDTQYF
TRBJ1-1	TRBV5-1	.	CASTLDRGMNTEAFF